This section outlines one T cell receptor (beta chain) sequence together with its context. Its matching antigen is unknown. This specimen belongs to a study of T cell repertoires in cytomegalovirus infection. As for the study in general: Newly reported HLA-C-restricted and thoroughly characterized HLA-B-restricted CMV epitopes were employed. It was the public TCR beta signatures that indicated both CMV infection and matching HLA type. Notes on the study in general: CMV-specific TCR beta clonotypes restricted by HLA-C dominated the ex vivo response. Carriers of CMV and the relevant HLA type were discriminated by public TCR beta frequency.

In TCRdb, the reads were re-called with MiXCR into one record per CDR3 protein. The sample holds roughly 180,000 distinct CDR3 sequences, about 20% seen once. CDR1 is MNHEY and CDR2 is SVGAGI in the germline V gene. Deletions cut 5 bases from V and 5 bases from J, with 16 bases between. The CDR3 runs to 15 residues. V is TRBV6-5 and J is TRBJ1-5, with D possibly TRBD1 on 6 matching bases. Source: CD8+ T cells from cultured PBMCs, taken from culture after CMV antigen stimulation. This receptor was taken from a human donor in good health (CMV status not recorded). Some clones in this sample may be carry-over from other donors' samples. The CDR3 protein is CASSLQGTGYQPQHF. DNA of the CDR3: TGTGCCAGCAGTCTACAGGGAACGGGGTATCAGCCCCAGCATTTT.